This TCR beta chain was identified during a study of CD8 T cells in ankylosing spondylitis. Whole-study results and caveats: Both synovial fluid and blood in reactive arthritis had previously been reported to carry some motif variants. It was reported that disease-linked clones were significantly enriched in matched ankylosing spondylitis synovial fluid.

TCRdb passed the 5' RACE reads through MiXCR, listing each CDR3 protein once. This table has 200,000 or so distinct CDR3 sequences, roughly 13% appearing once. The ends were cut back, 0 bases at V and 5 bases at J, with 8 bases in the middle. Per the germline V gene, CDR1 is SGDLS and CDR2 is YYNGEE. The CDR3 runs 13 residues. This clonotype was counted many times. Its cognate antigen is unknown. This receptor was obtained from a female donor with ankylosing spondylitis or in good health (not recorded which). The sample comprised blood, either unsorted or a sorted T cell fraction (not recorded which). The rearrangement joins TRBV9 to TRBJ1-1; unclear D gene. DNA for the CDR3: TGTGCCAGCAGCGTAGGAGGAGAAACTGAAGCTTTCTTT. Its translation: CASSVGGETEAFF.